This T cell receptor (beta chain) was sequenced in a study of cytomegalovirus exposure and HLA in healthy donors. About this clone: Its target is not known.

Germline assignment: CDR1 SGHVS and CDR2 FQNEAQ. V lost 5 bases, J lost 0 bases, and 7 bases lay in between. The length of the CDR3 is 13 residues. Points from the study as a whole: Rare TCR sequences dominated, though some public TCRs recurred in many donors. A later analysis reported that several of the most significant clusters appeared to be linked to common viral pathogens, among them Epstein-Barr virus. The study designated fewer than 200 TCR beta chains cytomegalovirus-associated.

The study ran its PCR with 60 Vbeta and 13 Jbeta primers. TCRdb's table, derived via immunoSEQ multiplex PCR, lists solely in-frame clones and lacks some. The sample has approximately 75,000 clones, 74% seen once. The TCR sequence derives from a woman aged 60-70 years in good health and CMV-seropositive. Sequencing was done on a sample of PBMCs. The chain carries TRBV7-8 and TRBJ1-1, with D hard to call. CDR3 sequence (DNA): TGTGCCAGCAGCCCCACAGTGAACACTGAAGCTTTCTTT. Amino acid sequence: CASSPTVNTEAFF.